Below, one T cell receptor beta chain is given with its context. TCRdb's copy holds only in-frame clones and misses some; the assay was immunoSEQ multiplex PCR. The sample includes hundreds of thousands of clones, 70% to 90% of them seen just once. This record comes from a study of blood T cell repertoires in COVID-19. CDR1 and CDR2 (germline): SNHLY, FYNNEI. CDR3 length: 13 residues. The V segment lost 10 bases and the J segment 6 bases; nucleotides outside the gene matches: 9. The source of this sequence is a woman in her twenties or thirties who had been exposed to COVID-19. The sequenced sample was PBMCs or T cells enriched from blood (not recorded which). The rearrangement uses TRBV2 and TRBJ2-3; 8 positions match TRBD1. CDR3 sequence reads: CANEGTGRDTQYF. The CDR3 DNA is TGTGCCAATGAAGGGACAGGCCGGGATACGCAGTATTTT.